These 8 T cell receptor beta chains were sequenced from one sample in a study of spatial heterogeneity in lung cancer. Their cognate antigens are unknown. Via MiXCR, TCRdb re-called the 5' RACE reads, giving one row per CDR3 protein. Among roughly 9,800 distinct CDR3 sequences listed, roughly 51% were seen once. Study-level points and caveats: It was found that expanded intratumoral alpha and beta TCR counts tracked tumor mutation counts.

Indicated time point: sample taken at primary tumor resection. This sample comprised lung tumor tissue, obtained at surgery. These receptors were obtained from a female donor with early-stage non-small cell lung cancer.

This clonotype was counted only a few times. This beta chain is an unintended read in a library built for alpha chains; its size means little. This sequence joins TRBV10-3 and TRBJ2-1, with D perhaps assigned TRBD1 or TRBD2 (5 bases each). The CDR3 contains 16 residues. The germline gives CDR1 ENHRY, CDR2 SYGVKD. V lost 3 bases, J lost 5 bases, and 17 bases lay in between. CDR3 amino acids: CAISEGGDGENNEQFF. DNA for the CDR3: TGTGCCATCAGTGAAGGTGGGGACGGAGAAAACAATGAGCAGTTCTTC.

Details on this clonotype: The library was designed around alpha chains, so this beta chain is a stray read whose abundance carries little weight. The genes are TRBV20-1 and TRBJ2-7, with no clear D. V shed 0 bases and J shed 3 bases, with 3 bases lying between them. Germline V gene data show CDR1 as DFQATT and CDR2 as SNEGSKA (reference sequence). The CDR3 loop spans 11 amino acids. CDR3 bases: TGCAGTGCTAGAGACAGCTACGAGCAGTACTTC. Its protein product is CSARDSYEQYF.

Regarding this clonotype: Being off target in a library aimed at alpha chains, this beta chain has a size of little meaning. The V and J genes are TRBV11-2 and TRBJ2-5; 8 nucleotides align to TRBD2. The V gene's germline CDR1 is SGHAT and CDR2 FQNNGV. Trimming cost V 5 bases and J 2 bases; bases outside gene matches: 4. The CDR3 totals 14 residues. CDR3: CASSGASGQETQYF. The CDR3 DNA sequence: TGTGCCAGCAGCGGGGCTAGCGGGCAAGAGACCCAGTACTTC.

Comment on this clonotype: For a library built for alpha chains, this beta chain is a stray read; little rests on its size. This chain connects TRBV11-2 to TRBJ1-4, with D uncertain. Germline V lookup: CDR1 SGHAT, CDR2 FQNNGV. The CDR3 is 15 amino acids. V gave up 5 bases and J gave up 8 bases, with 18 bases separating them. This chain's CDR3 is CASSPQPGSYEKLFF. CDR3 nucleotides: TGTGCCAGCAGCCCCCAACCGGGGAGTTACGAAAAACTGTTTTTT.

For this clonotype: For a library built for alpha chains, this beta chain is a stray read; little rests on its size. The J gene is TRBJ1-5, the V gene TRBV11-1; D is perhaps TRBD1 (5 bases). V lost 5 bases to trimming and J lost 3 bases, with 17 bases between them. The germline CDR1 and CDR2 sequences are SGHAT and FQDESV (reference sequence). The CDR3 has 16 residues. The DNA of the CDR3 is TGTGCCAGCAGCCCAATGGGGGGAGCACTCAATCAGCCCCAGCATTTT. It yields the protein CASSPMGGALNQPQHF.

In the case of this clonotype: Found in a library prepared for alpha chains, this beta chain is an off-target read, and its abundance has little meaning. The chain joins TRBV5-4 to TRBJ1-1; D not resolved. The V and J ends lost 4 bases and 1 base respectively, with 11 bases between them. Germline V gene lookup returns CDR1 SGHNT and CDR2 YYREEE (reference sequence). This CDR3 spans 14 amino acids. CDR3 loop: CASSRGLQNTEAFF. Here the CDR3 DNA reads TGTGCCAGCAGCCGAGGACTTCAGAACACTGAAGCTTTCTTT.

This clonotype was counted only a few times. For a library built for alpha chains, this beta chain is a stray read; little rests on its size. This sequence joins TRBV4-2 and TRBJ2-3, with 7 bases fitting TRBD1. This CDR3 contains 16 residues. From germline, CDR1 is LGHNA and CDR2 YNFKEQ. The J segment lost 2 bases and the V segment lost 3 bases, leaving 8 bases of the junction unmatched. The DNA of the CDR3 is TGTGCCAGCAGCCATCCATTGAGGGGGCCCACAGATACGCAGTATTTT. This encodes CASSHPLRGPTDTQYF.

Only a few counts were recorded for this clonotype. This beta chain is a stray sequence in a library constructed for alpha chains; its clone size is not meaningful. V usage is TRBV5-1 and J usage is TRBJ2-5; 10 positions agree with TRBD2. CDR3 length equals 16 residues. V dropped 6 bases and J dropped 5; count of bases not matched to a gene: 13. Germline V gene data show CDR1 as SGHRS and CDR2 as YFSETQ. CDR3 DNA sequence: TGCGCCAGCATGGCGGCTAGCGGGGGTCCCCTGGAGACCCAGTACTTC. Its translation: CASMAASGGPLETQYF.